A selection of T cell receptor beta chains follows, all from one sample in a study of blood T cell repertoires in COVID-19. Profiled with immunoSEQ multiplex PCR; TCRdb holds only in-frame clones, not every one. The sample shows a few hundred thousand clones, over 65% of them seen only once. Sequenced: peripheral blood. Receptors originate from a man aged 55-75 years who had recovered from COVID-19. Each CDR3 is given with its conserved first and last residue. Fields, in order: D gene, V gene, CDR3 length, clone size, J gene, CDR3 DNA, CDR3 protein. The D gene is left open where the match is weak. For some rows the clone size is stated as once, few or many, or as a class when expanded; others skip it.

D gene: TRBD1
V gene: TRBV12-3/TRBV12-4
CDR3 length: 13
clone size: -
J gene: TRBJ2-7
CDR3 DNA: TGTGCCAGCAGATGGACAGGGGGGTACGAGCAGTACTTC
CDR3 protein: CASRWTGGYEQYF

D gene: -
V gene: TRBV25-1
CDR3 length: 12
clone size: few
J gene: TRBJ2-3
CDR3 DNA: TGTGCCAGCAGGTCACACACGGATACGCAGTATTTT
CDR3 protein: CASRSHTDTQYF

D gene: TRBD1
V gene: TRBV10-1
CDR3 length: 15
clone size: few
J gene: TRBJ1-3
CDR3 DNA: TGCGCCAGCAGGGGGGGACAGGACTCTGGAAACACCATATATTTT
CDR3 protein: CASRGGQDSGNTIYF

D gene: TRBD1
V gene: TRBV28
CDR3 length: 15
clone size: -
J gene: TRBJ2-3
CDR3 DNA: TGTGCCAGCAGTTTATACAGGGGTGAGGCAGATACGCAGTATTTT
CDR3 protein: CASSLYRGEADTQYF

D gene: TRBD1
V gene: TRBV4-1
CDR3 length: 16
clone size: once
J gene: TRBJ2-3
CDR3 DNA: TGCGCCAGCAGCCAAGAAGGCAGGGGGCCGGTAGATACGCAGTATTTT
CDR3 protein: CASSQEGRGPVDTQYF

D gene: -
V gene: TRBV6-6
CDR3 length: 15
clone size: -
J gene: TRBJ1-3
CDR3 DNA: TGTGCCAGCAGCCAAGGGGGGGGCTCTGGAAACACCATATATTTT
CDR3 protein: CASSQGGGSGNTIYF

D gene: -
V gene: TRBV5-1
CDR3 length: 15
clone size: -
J gene: TRBJ2-5
CDR3 DNA: TGCGCCAGCAGCCCGTCACTGGGGGCGTGGGAGACCCAGTACTTC
CDR3 protein: CASSPSLGAWETQYF

D gene: -
V gene: TRBV6-5
CDR3 length: 15
clone size: -
J gene: TRBJ1-6
CDR3 DNA: TGTGCCAGCAGTCTCCTTGACAGTGGGAATTCACCCCTCCACTTT
CDR3 protein: CASSLLDSGNSPLHF

D gene: TRBD2
V gene: TRBV7-2
CDR3 length: 16
clone size: -
J gene: TRBJ2-5
CDR3 DNA: TGTGCCAGCAGCCTGATCCTAGCGGGGGAAGGTGAGACCCAGTACTTC
CDR3 protein: CASSLILAGEGETQYF

D gene: TRBD1
V gene: TRBV15
CDR3 length: 15
clone size: few
J gene: TRBJ2-3
CDR3 DNA: TGTGCCACCAGCCGGACAGGGGGCTTGACAGATACGCAGTATTTT
CDR3 protein: CATSRTGGLTDTQYF

D gene: -
V gene: TRBV6-2/TRBV6-3
CDR3 length: 13
clone size: -
J gene: TRBJ2-7
CDR3 DNA: TGTGCCAGCAGTTCCGCGGGTATCTACGAGCAGTACTTC
CDR3 protein: CASSSAGIYEQYF

D gene: -
V gene: TRBV5-4
CDR3 length: 17
clone size: -
J gene: TRBJ2-7
CDR3 DNA: TGTGCCAGCAGTTGGCAGAGGGGCTCCGGGACAAACTACGAGCAGTACTTC
CDR3 protein: CASSWQRGSGTNYEQYF

D gene: TRBD1
V gene: TRBV27
CDR3 length: 13
clone size: few
J gene: TRBJ2-2
CDR3 DNA: TGTGCCAGCAATGGACAGGGCACCGGGGAGCTGTTTTTT
CDR3 protein: CASNGQGTGELFF

D gene: -
V gene: TRBV29-1
CDR3 length: 13
clone size: -
J gene: TRBJ2-2
CDR3 DNA: TGCAGCGTTAGGTCCTCCCCGGGCGGGGAGCTGTTTTTT
CDR3 protein: CSVRSSPGGELFF

D gene: TRBD2
V gene: TRBV5-4
CDR3 length: 15
clone size: -
J gene: TRBJ2-1
CDR3 DNA: TGTGCCAGCAGCTTGACGGGAGGGGCCTACAATGAGCAGTTCTTC
CDR3 protein: CASSLTGGAYNEQFF

D gene: -
V gene: TRBV7-8
CDR3 length: 12
clone size: -
J gene: TRBJ1-3
CDR3 DNA: TGTGCCAGCAGCTTATCGCAGAACACCATATATTTT
CDR3 protein: CASSLSQNTIYF

D gene: -
V gene: TRBV2
CDR3 length: 17
clone size: -
J gene: TRBJ2-2
CDR3 DNA: TGTGCCAGCAGTCCCTCGACTAGAGGTATTATTCCCGGGGAGCTGTTTTTT
CDR3 protein: CASSPSTRGIIPGELFF

D gene: TRBD2
V gene: TRBV7-8
CDR3 length: 16
clone size: -
J gene: TRBJ2-7
CDR3 DNA: TGTGCCAGCAGTCTAGCGGGGGGTCGGAGCTCCTACGAGCAGTACTTC
CDR3 protein: CASSLAGGRSSYEQYF

D gene: TRBD1
V gene: TRBV6-5
CDR3 length: 14
clone size: -
J gene: TRBJ2-3
CDR3 DNA: TGTGCCAGCCGGACAGGGGGAGTCACAGATACGCAGTATTTT
CDR3 protein: CASRTGGVTDTQYF

D gene: -
V gene: TRBV5-1
CDR3 length: 13
clone size: -
J gene: TRBJ2-3
CDR3 DNA: TGCGCCAGCAGTTACAACCCCACAGATACGCAGTATTTT
CDR3 protein: CASSYNPTDTQYF

D gene: -
V gene: TRBV5-4
CDR3 length: 15
clone size: -
J gene: TRBJ2-5
CDR3 DNA: TGTGCCAGCAGCTTGGCCGGGCGAGAGGGAGAGACCCAGTACTTC
CDR3 protein: CASSLAGREGETQYF

D gene: TRBD2
V gene: TRBV5-1
CDR3 length: 16
clone size: -
J gene: TRBJ2-3
CDR3 DNA: TGCGCCAGCAGCCCGAGGACTAGCGGGGGCACAGATACGCAGTATTTT
CDR3 protein: CASSPRTSGGTDTQYF

D gene: -
V gene: TRBV10-3
CDR3 length: 15
clone size: -
J gene: TRBJ2-3
CDR3 DNA: TGTGCCATCAGTGAGTTTGGCACAGGCACAGATACGCAGTATTTT
CDR3 protein: CAISEFGTGTDTQYF

D gene: -
V gene: TRBV29-1
CDR3 length: 12
clone size: -
J gene: TRBJ2-1
CDR3 DNA: TGCAGCGTTGTGCAGGGCTACAATGAGCAGTTCTTC
CDR3 protein: CSVVQGYNEQFF

D gene: -
V gene: TRBV5-5
CDR3 length: 16
clone size: -
J gene: TRBJ2-6
CDR3 DNA: TGTGCCAGCAGCTCAAAAACGGGTTCTGGGGCCAACGTCCTGACTTTC
CDR3 protein: CASSSKTGSGANVLTF

D gene: TRBD1
V gene: TRBV6-5
CDR3 length: 14
clone size: -
J gene: TRBJ1-1
CDR3 DNA: TGTGCCAGCAGCGACGGGACAGGGCCCACTGAAGCTTTCTTT
CDR3 protein: CASSDGTGPTEAFF

D gene: TRBD1
V gene: TRBV5-6
CDR3 length: 18
clone size: -
J gene: TRBJ1-6
CDR3 DNA: TGTGCCAGCAGCTCGGGGACAGGGGGGAGCTCCTATAATTCACCCCTCCACTTT
CDR3 protein: CASSSGTGGSSYNSPLHF

D gene: TRBD1
V gene: TRBV9
CDR3 length: 16
clone size: many
J gene: TRBJ1-2
CDR3 DNA: TGTGCCAGCAGCGGTACTGGGGACAGACCTAACTATGGCTACACCTTC
CDR3 protein: CASSGTGDRPNYGYTF

D gene: -
V gene: TRBV12-3/TRBV12-4
CDR3 length: 13
clone size: -
J gene: TRBJ2-1
CDR3 DNA: TGTGCCAGCAGTTTTGGGGGCCCAGGTGAGCAGTTCTTC
CDR3 protein: CASSFGGPGEQFF

D gene: TRBD1
V gene: TRBV2
CDR3 length: 15
clone size: -
J gene: TRBJ1-6
CDR3 DNA: TGTGCCAGCAGTACAGGGACAGGGTCTAATTCACCCCTCCACTTT
CDR3 protein: CASSTGTGSNSPLHF

D gene: -
V gene: TRBV19
CDR3 length: 13
clone size: -
J gene: TRBJ2-5
CDR3 DNA: TGTGCCAGTAGTGGGAGTTCGAGGGAGACCCAGTACTTC
CDR3 protein: CASSGSSRETQYF

D gene: TRBD1
V gene: TRBV7-8
CDR3 length: 14
clone size: -
J gene: TRBJ1-2
CDR3 DNA: TGTGCCAGCAGCTTAAGCGACAGGGACTATGGCTACACCTTC
CDR3 protein: CASSLSDRDYGYTF

D gene: -
V gene: TRBV30
CDR3 length: 13
clone size: -
J gene: TRBJ1-3
CDR3 DNA: TGTGCCGGGAAAACAGGGTCTGGAAACACCATATATTTT
CDR3 protein: CAGKTGSGNTIYF

D gene: TRBD2
V gene: TRBV5-1
CDR3 length: 16
clone size: -
J gene: TRBJ2-1
CDR3 DNA: TGCGCCAGCAGCTTGGCGGGACTAGCCTCCTACAATGAGCAGTTCTTC
CDR3 protein: CASSLAGLASYNEQFF

D gene: TRBD1
V gene: TRBV28
CDR3 length: 19
clone size: -
J gene: TRBJ2-6
CDR3 DNA: TGTGCCAGCAGGGGGCGTCCGGGACAGGGGGCTCCTGGGGCCAACGTCCTGACTTTC
CDR3 protein: CASRGRPGQGAPGANVLTF

D gene: TRBD1
V gene: TRBV19
CDR3 length: 16
clone size: -
J gene: TRBJ2-1
CDR3 DNA: TGTGCCAGTAGCTTCAACAGGGGCAGCGCCTACAATGAGCAGTTCTTC
CDR3 protein: CASSFNRGSAYNEQFF

D gene: -
V gene: TRBV15
CDR3 length: 14
clone size: -
J gene: TRBJ1-3
CDR3 DNA: TGTGCCACCGGAATCGTGGGAGGCGGAAACACCATATATTTT
CDR3 protein: CATGIVGGGNTIYF

D gene: -
V gene: TRBV6-5
CDR3 length: 12
clone size: -
J gene: TRBJ2-7
CDR3 DNA: TGTGCCAGCAGTCCCCCTGCGGACGAGCAGTACTTC
CDR3 protein: CASSPPADEQYF

D gene: TRBD2
V gene: TRBV18
CDR3 length: 15
clone size: few
J gene: TRBJ2-7
CDR3 DNA: TGTGCCAGCTCACCAGAGTTAGCGGGGAGATACGAGCAGTACTTC
CDR3 protein: CASSPELAGRYEQYF

D gene: -
V gene: TRBV6-1
CDR3 length: 14
clone size: -
J gene: TRBJ2-2
CDR3 DNA: TGTGCCAGCAGTGAGGGGCATTCAGCAGGGGAGCTGTTTTTT
CDR3 protein: CASSEGHSAGELFF

D gene: TRBD2
V gene: TRBV2
CDR3 length: 18
clone size: -
J gene: TRBJ2-1
CDR3 DNA: TGTGCCAGCAGCGAGACTAGCGGGAATGGATTGGGGTACAATGAGCAGTTCTTC
CDR3 protein: CASSETSGNGLGYNEQFF

D gene: TRBD1
V gene: TRBV6-5
CDR3 length: 15
clone size: -
J gene: TRBJ2-7
CDR3 DNA: TGTGCCAGCAGAAAAAATACTGACAGGGTCCACGAGCAGTACTTC
CDR3 protein: CASRKNTDRVHEQYF

D gene: TRBD1
V gene: TRBV18
CDR3 length: 14
clone size: -
J gene: TRBJ1-4
CDR3 DNA: TGTGCCAGCTCTGCGGACAGGTTGCTTGAAAAACTGTTTTTT
CDR3 protein: CASSADRLLEKLFF

D gene: TRBD2
V gene: TRBV19
CDR3 length: 16
clone size: once
J gene: TRBJ2-1
CDR3 DNA: TGTGCCAGTAGTTTTCGACTAGCGGAGAACTCAAATGAGCAGTTCTTC
CDR3 protein: CASSFRLAENSNEQFF

D gene: TRBD2
V gene: TRBV4-1
CDR3 length: 15
clone size: once
J gene: TRBJ2-7
CDR3 DNA: TGCGCCAGCAGCCAAGAGACTAGCGGGAGTTACGAGCAGTACTTC
CDR3 protein: CASSQETSGSYEQYF

D gene: TRBD1
V gene: TRBV15
CDR3 length: 16
clone size: -
J gene: TRBJ2-7
CDR3 DNA: TGTGCCACCAGCAAATCCCCGGGACAGGGGGCTTCGGAGCAGTACTTC
CDR3 protein: CATSKSPGQGASEQYF

D gene: TRBD2
V gene: TRBV9
CDR3 length: 18
clone size: -
J gene: TRBJ2-1
CDR3 DNA: TGTGCCAGCAGCGCCAGGGCCACCCCCACGGGGGAGGGCAATGAGCAGTTCTTC
CDR3 protein: CASSARATPTGEGNEQFF

D gene: -
V gene: TRBV12-3/TRBV12-4
CDR3 length: 13
clone size: -
J gene: TRBJ1-1
CDR3 DNA: TGTGCCAGCAAAAGAGCGGGGATCACTGAAGCTTTCTTT
CDR3 protein: CASKRAGITEAFF

D gene: TRBD1
V gene: TRBV7-8
CDR3 length: 18
clone size: -
J gene: TRBJ1-4
CDR3 DNA: TGTGCCAGCAGCTCCGAGCGCCTAGACAGGGGGGAGAGGGAAAAACTGTTTTTT
CDR3 protein: CASSSERLDRGEREKLFF

D gene: TRBD1
V gene: TRBV19
CDR3 length: 16
clone size: -
J gene: TRBJ2-5
CDR3 DNA: TGTGCCAGTAGTGGCTCCGGGACAGGGGTTAGAGAGACCCAGTACTTC
CDR3 protein: CASSGSGTGVRETQYF

D gene: -
V gene: TRBV10-2
CDR3 length: 16
clone size: -
J gene: TRBJ2-1
CDR3 DNA: TGCGCCAGCAGGGGGGGGCAGTCTAAGGCCTACAATGAGCAGTTCTTC
CDR3 protein: CASRGGQSKAYNEQFF

D gene: -
V gene: TRBV30
CDR3 length: 13
clone size: -
J gene: TRBJ1-6
CDR3 DNA: TGTGCCTGGAGTGTGACTGAGAATTCACCCCTCCACTTT
CDR3 protein: CAWSVTENSPLHF